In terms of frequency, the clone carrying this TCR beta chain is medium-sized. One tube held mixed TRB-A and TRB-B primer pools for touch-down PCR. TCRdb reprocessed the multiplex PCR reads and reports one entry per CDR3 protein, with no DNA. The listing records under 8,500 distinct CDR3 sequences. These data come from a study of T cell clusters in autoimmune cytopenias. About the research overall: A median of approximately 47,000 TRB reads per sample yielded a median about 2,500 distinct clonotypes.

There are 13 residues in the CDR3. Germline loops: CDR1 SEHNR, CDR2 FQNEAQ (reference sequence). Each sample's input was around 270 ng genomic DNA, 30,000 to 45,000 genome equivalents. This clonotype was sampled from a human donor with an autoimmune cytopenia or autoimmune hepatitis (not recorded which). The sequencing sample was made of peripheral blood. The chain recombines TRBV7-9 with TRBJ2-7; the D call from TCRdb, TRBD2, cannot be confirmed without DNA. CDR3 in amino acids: CASKDSLTYEQYF.